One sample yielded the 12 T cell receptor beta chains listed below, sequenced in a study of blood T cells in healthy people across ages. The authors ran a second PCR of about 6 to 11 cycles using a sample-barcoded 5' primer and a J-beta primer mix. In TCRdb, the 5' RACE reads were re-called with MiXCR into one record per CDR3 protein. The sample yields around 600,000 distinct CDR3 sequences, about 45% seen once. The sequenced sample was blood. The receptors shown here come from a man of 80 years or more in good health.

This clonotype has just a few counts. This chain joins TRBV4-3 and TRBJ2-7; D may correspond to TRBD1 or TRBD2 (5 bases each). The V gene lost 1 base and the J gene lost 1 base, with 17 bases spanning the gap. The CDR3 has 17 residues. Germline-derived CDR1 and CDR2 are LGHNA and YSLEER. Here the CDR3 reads CASSQGAQVGPSYEQYF. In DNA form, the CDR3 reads TGCGCCAGCAGCCAAGGAGCACAGGTGGGACCATCCTACGAGCAGTACTTC.

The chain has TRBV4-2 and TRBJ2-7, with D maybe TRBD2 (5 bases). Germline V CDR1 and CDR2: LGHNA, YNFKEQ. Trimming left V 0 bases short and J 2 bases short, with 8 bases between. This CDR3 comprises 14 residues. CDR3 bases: TGTGCCAGCAGCCAAGAGGGAGTTGCCTACGAGCAGTACTTC. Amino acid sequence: CASSQEGVAYEQYF.

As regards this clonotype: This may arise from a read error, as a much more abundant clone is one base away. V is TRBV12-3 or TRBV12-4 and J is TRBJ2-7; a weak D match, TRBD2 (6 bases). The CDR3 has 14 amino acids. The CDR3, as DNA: TGTGGCAGCAGGGCGGGGTCAGGATCCTACGAGCAGTACTTC. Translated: CGSRAGSGSYEQYF.

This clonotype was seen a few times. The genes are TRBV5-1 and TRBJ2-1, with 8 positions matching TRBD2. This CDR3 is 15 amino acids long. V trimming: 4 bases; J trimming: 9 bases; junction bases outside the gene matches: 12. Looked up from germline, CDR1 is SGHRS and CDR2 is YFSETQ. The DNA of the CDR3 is TGCGCCAGCAGCCTAGCGGGCCAGGGTTTTGGTGAGCAGTTCTTC. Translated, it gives CASSLAGQGFGEQFF.

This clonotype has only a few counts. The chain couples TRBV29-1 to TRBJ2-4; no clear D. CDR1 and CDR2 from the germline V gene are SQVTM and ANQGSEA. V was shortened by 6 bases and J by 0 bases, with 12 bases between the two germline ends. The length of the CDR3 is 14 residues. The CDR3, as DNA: TGCAGCGTCGCTCCGGCGGTAGCCAAAAACATTCAGTACTTC. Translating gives CSVAPAVAKNIQYF.

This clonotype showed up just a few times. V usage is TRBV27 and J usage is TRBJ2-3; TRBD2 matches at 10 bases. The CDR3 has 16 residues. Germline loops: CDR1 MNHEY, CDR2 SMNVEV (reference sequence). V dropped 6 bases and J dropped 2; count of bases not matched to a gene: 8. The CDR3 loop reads CASRLILAGNTDTQYF. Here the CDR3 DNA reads TGTGCCAGCAGGCTAATACTAGCGGGAAACACAGATACGCAGTATTTT.

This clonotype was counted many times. The chain's CDR3 is CASSSEGRAKTQYF. The CDR3, as DNA: TGTGCCAGCAGTTCTGAAGGGAGGGCAAAGACCCAGTACTTC. The chain has TRBV6-6 and TRBJ2-5; TRBD2 matches 7 bases. The CDR3 length is 14 residues. Per germline, CDR1 MNHNY and CDR2 SVGAGI (reference sequence). Losses at the gene ends were 4 bases for V and 6 bases for J; bases not matched to a gene: 8.

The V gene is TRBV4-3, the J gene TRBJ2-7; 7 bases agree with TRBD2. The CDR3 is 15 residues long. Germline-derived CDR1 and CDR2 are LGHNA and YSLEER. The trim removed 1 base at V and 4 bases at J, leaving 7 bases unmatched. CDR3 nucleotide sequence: TGCGCCAGCAGCCAAGTCTGGGGGGGACGATACGAGCAGTACTTC. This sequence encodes CASSQVWGGRYEQYF.

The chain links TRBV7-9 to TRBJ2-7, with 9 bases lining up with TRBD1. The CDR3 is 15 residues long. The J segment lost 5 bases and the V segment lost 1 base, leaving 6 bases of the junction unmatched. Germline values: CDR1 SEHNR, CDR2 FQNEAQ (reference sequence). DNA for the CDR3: TGTGCCAGCAGCTTAGGACAGGGGGTCGACAACGAGCAGTACTTC. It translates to CASSLGQGVDNEQYF.

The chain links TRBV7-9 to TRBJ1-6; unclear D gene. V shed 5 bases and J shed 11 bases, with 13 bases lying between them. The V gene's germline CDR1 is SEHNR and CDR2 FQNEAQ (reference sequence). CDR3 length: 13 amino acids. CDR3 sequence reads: CASSPSDLAPLHF. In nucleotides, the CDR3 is TGTGCCAGCAGCCCCTCCGACTTGGCACCCCTCCACTTT.

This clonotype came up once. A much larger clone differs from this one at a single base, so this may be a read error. CDR3 nucleotide sequence: TGTGCCAGCAGTTACTCGATGAGGAACACTGGAGCTTTCTTT. It specifies CASSYSMRNTGAFF. V is TRBV6-5 and J is TRBJ1-1; D gene uncertain. Germline CDR1 MNHEY, CDR2 SVGAGI. The CDR3 runs to 14 residues.

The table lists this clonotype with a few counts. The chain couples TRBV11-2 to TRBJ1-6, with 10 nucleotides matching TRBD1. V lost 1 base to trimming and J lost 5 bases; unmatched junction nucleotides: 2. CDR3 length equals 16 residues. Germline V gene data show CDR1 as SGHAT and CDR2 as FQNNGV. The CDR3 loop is CASSLGTGGNNSPLHF. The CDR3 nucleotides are TGTGCCAGCAGCTTAGGGACAGGGGGAAATAATTCACCCCTCCACTTT.